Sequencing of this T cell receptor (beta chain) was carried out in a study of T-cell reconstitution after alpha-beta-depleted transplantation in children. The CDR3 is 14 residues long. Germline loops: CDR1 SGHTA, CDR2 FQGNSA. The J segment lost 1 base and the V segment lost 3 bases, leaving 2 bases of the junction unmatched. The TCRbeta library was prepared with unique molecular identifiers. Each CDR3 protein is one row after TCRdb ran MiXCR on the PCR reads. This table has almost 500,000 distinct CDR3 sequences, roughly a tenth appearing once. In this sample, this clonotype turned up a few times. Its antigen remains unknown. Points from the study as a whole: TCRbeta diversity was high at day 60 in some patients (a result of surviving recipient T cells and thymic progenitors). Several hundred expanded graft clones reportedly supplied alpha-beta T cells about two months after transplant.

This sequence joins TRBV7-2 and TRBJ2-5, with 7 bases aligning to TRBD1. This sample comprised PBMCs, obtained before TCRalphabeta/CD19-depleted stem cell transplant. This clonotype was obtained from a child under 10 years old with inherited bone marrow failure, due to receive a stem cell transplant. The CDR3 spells CASSFGQVQETQYF. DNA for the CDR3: TGTGCCAGCAGCTTTGGACAGGTCCAAGAGACCCAGTACTTC.